A selection of T cell receptor beta chains follows, all from one sample in a study of T-cell memory formation after mild COVID-19. TCRdb re-derived calls from the 5' RACE reads in MiXCR, one entry per CDR3 protein. Seen here are 450,000 to 650,000 distinct CDR3 sequences, 20% observed once, and the top ten hold around 13%. The sample comprised PBMCs or a T cell subset sorted from them (not recorded which). These receptors were taken from an adult woman who had mild COVID-19 (a few samples of this study predate the infection). Cell type and time point are not known. The CDR3 runs from the conserved cysteine through the conserved F or W. A D gene is named only where the DNA matches it firmly. The size field is filled for only some rows; it gives once, few, many or a size class.

TRBV18	.	.	TRBJ2-7	TGTGCCAGCTCACCATCTGCGGGGAGCTCCTACGAGCAGTACTTC	CASSPSAGSSYEQYF
TRBV5-1	.	.	TRBJ1-6	TGCGCCAGCAGCTTTTGGGGTCCCAATTCACCCCTCCACTTT	CASSFWGPNSPLHF
TRBV19	.	.	TRBJ2-7	TGTGCCAGTAGTATTAGTCTTGTATACGAGCAGTACTTC	CASSISLVYEQYF
TRBV24-1	.	TRBD2	TRBJ2-1	TGTGCCACCAGTGACTCAACTAGCGGGAGTTCCGCTGAGCAGTTCTTC	CATSDSTSGSSAEQFF
TRBV5-1	.	TRBD2	TRBJ2-3	TGCGCCAGCAGCTCCGGACTAGCGGAGGGAGATACGCAGTATTTT	CASSSGLAEGDTQYF
TRBV6-1	.	.	TRBJ1-5	TGTGCCAGCAGTGAAGATGACAATCAGCCCCAGCATTTT	CASSEDDNQPQHF
TRBV4-2	few	TRBD2	TRBJ2-7	TGTGCCAGCAGCCACCCACTAGCGGGAGAGGTCGGCGAGCAGTACTTC	CASSHPLAGEVGEQYF
TRBV7-3	.	.	TRBJ2-2	TGTGCCAGCAGCTTAAATTTCGGGACAACGAACACCGGGGAGCTGTTTTTT	CASSLNFGTTNTGELFF
TRBV7-2	few	.	TRBJ2-3	TGTGCCAGCACCCGACCCGGGGCCACAGATACGCAGTATTTT	CASTRPGATDTQYF
TRBV6-1	.	.	TRBJ2-1	TGTGCCAGCAGTCTAAACAGGGTAGGGTACAATGAGCAGTTCTTC	CASSLNRVGYNEQFF
TRBV20-1	once	.	TRBJ1-1	TGCAGTGCTAGACCACGGGGGAGGGGCACTGAAGCTTTCTTT	CSARPRGRGTEAFF
TRBV7-6	.	.	TRBJ2-5	TGTGCCAGCAGCTCCGAAAAGATGGAGACCCAGTACTTC	CASSSEKMETQYF
TRBV5-1	few	TRBD1	TRBJ2-7	TGCGCCAGCAGCTTGTCCCGGGACAGGCGCTCCTACGAGCAGTACTTC	CASSLSRDRRSYEQYF
TRBV24-1	.	TRBD2	TRBJ2-1	TGTGCCACCAGTGATACCGCTAGCGGGAGGGCAAGGAGGTTTAGGAATGATCAGTTCTTC	CATSDTASGRARRFRNDQFF
TRBV29-1	.	TRBD1	TRBJ1-1	TGCAGCCTTACCGGACAGGGGGGTATGAACACTGAAGCTTTCTTT	CSLTGQGGMNTEAFF
TRBV6-5	few	.	TRBJ2-7	TGTGCCAGCAGTTACTCATCTAGTGACGAGCAGTACTTC	CASSYSSSDEQYF
TRBV11-2	.	.	TRBJ2-5	TGTGCCAGCAGCCCGCCACGGACTCCAGGTGCCCAGTACTTC	CASSPPRTPGAQYF
TRBV7-9	few	TRBD2	TRBJ2-1	TGTGCCAGCAGCTTAGACGATGCAGCGGGAGTGGTTGTTGAGCAGTTCTTC	CASSLDDAAGVVVEQFF